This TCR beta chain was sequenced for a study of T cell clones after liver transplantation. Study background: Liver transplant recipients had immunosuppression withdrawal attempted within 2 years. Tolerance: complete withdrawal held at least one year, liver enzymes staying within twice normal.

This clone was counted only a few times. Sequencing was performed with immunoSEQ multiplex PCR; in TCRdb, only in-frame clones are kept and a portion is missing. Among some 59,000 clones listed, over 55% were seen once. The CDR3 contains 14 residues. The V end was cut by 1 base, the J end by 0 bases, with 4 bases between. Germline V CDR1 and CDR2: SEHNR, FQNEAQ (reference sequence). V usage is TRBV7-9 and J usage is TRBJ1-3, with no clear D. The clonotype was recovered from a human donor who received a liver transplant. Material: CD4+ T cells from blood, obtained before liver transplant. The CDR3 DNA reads TGTGCCAGCAGCTTAGGTCTCTCTGGAAACACCATATATTTT. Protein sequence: CASSLGLSGNTIYF.